This T cell receptor (beta chain) originates from a study of PD-1 blockade in classical Hodgkin lymphoma. There was relapse after autologous stem cell transplantation in every patient, and there was variation in brentuximab vedotin exposure. Profiling relied on immunoSEQ multiplex PCR, and the TCRdb table lists in-frame clones only, not all of them. The sample has about 97,000 clones, roughly 91% seen once. The ends lost 1 base at V and 8 bases at J; junction bases unmatched: 9. The germline CDR1 and CDR2 sequences are SGHVS and FQNEAQ. CDR3 length equals 15 residues. The V and J genes are TRBV7-8 and TRBJ2-3; 7 bases line up with TRBD1. This receptor was obtained from a human donor with classical Hodgkin lymphoma. This material consisted of peripheral blood mononuclear cells (PBMCs), taken before the second cycle of nivolumab. This CDR3 reads CASSLEQGPSATQYF. The DNA for the CDR3 is TGTGCCAGCAGCTTAGAACAGGGGCCCTCTGCTACGCAGTATTTT. Full variable domain (outside the CDR3, taken from reference TRBV7-8 and TRBJ2-3): GAGVSQSPRYKVAKRGQDVALRCDPISGHVSLFWYQQALGQGPEFLTYFQNEAQLDKSGLPSDRFFAERPEGSVSTLKIQRTQQEDSAVYLCASSLEQGPSATQYFGPGTRLTVL.